The T cell receptor (beta chain) under discussion was sequenced for a study of blood T cell repertoires in COVID-19. Study in general: The samples span acute and convalescent COVID-19 from the United States, Italy and Spain.

Sequencing used immunoSEQ multiplex PCR; TCRdb keeps in-frame clones, though not all of them. The repertoire consists of roughly 400,000 clones, with approximately 91% occurring once and the leading ten covering approximately 1.5%. With V trimmed by 3 bases and J by 8 bases, 9 bases remained unmatched. This CDR3 comprises 15 residues. The germline V gene encodes CDR1 SGDLS and CDR2 YYNGEE. Each exposed participant met a COVID-19 case in the 2 weeks preceding study entry. The receptor's source is a woman aged 18 to 35 who had been exposed to COVID-19. The sample consisted of PBMCs or T cells enriched from blood (not recorded which). The rearrangement links TRBV9 to TRBJ2-1; 9 bases are shared with TRBD2. This chain's CDR3 is CASSAISGSSDEQFF. CDR3 sequence (DNA): TGTGCCAGCAGCGCCATTAGCGGGAGTAGCGATGAGCAGTTCTTC.